One and the same sample provided the 22 T cell receptor beta chains below, sequenced in a study of OX40 agonist ivuxolimab in advanced cancers. Measured with immunoSEQ multiplex PCR; TCRdb has only the in-frame clones, and not every one. Of tens of thousands of clones listed, roughly nine tenths are singletons. This specimen consisted of CD4+ or CD8+ T cells sorted from blood, obtained in a trial of the OX40 agonist ivuxolimab. These receptors came from an adult with an advanced solid tumor such as melanoma, head and neck, liver or kidney cancer.

The J gene is TRBJ1-3, the V gene TRBV28; D is uncertain. Trimming stripped 4 bases from V and 5 bases from J, with 15 bases between. The germline V gene has CDR1 MDHEN and CDR2 SYDVKM. There are 15 residues in the CDR3. CDR3 nucleotides: TGTGCCAGCAGTTCACCAGGCGCCGGCAGAAACACCATATATTTT. Protein sequence: CASSSPGAGRNTIYF.

This sequence joins TRBV2 and TRBJ2-3; unclear D gene. Trimming pared 6 bases from V and 10 bases from J, leaving 14 bases between. This CDR3 is 12 amino acids long. Germline assignment: CDR1 SNHLY and CDR2 FYNNEI. The CDR3 loop is CASSSDAVAQYF. Written as DNA, the CDR3 is TGTGCCAGCAGCTCTGACGCCGTCGCGCAGTATTTT.

The CDR3 protein is CASSTQGNTIYF. In DNA form, the CDR3 reads TGTGCCAGCAGTACCCAGGGAAACACCATATATTTT. J is TRBJ1-3 and V is TRBV6-6; D is ambiguous. CDR1 and CDR2 from the germline V gene are MNHNY and SVGAGI (reference sequence). Trimming cost V 5 bases and J 4 bases, with 6 bases left between them. CDR3 length equals 12 residues.

This chain joins TRBV5-6 and TRBJ2-5; D may correspond to TRBD1 or TRBD2 (5 bases each). The CDR3 contains 14 residues. Germline loops: CDR1 SGHDT, CDR2 YYEEEE. Trimming took off 0 bases at V and 3 bases at J, with 9 bases between the two ends. Here the CDR3 DNA reads TGTGCCAGCAGCTTGGATTGGGGGAAAGAGACCCAGTACTTC. Amino acids: CASSLDWGKETQYF. Full variable domain (missing parts from reference TRBV5-6 and TRBJ2-5): DAGVTQSPTHLIKTRGQQVTLRCSPKSGHDTVSWYQQALGQGPQFIFQYYEEEERQRGNFPDRFSGHQFPNYSSELNVNALLLGDSALYLCASSLDWGKETQYFGPGTRLLVL.

The gene calls are TRBV7-6 and TRBJ2-7, with D uncertain. The CDR3 loop spans 15 amino acids. The ends were cut back, 5 bases at V and 0 bases at J, with 14 bases in the middle. Germline-derived CDR1 and CDR2 are SGHVS and FNYEAQ. CDR3 sequence: CASSPNGGDSYEQYF. DNA of the CDR3: TGTGCCAGCAGCCCAAATGGTGGGGACTCCTACGAGCAGTACTTC.

This clone was observed a single time. This rearrangement joins TRBV14 to TRBJ2-3; D unclear. V was shortened by 4 bases and J by 2 bases, with 16 bases between the two germline ends. CDR3 size: 16 residues. Germline lookup yields CDR1 SGHDN and CDR2 FVKESK. This CDR3 is CASSRRWEVSTDTQYF. DNA of the CDR3: TGTGCCAGCAGCCGTAGGTGGGAAGTCTCCACAGATACGCAGTATTTT.

The chain employs TRBV4-2 and TRBJ1-3; D is ambiguous. Per the germline V gene, CDR1 is LGHNA and CDR2 is YNFKEQ. Trimming stripped 1 base from V and 1 base from J, with 11 bases between. The CDR3 spans 16 residues. CDR3 amino acids: CASSQAGWGSGNTIYF. CDR3 nucleotides: TGTGCCAGCAGCCAAGCGGGGTGGGGTTCTGGAAACACCATATATTTT.

The V and J genes are TRBV6-5 and TRBJ2-7; 11 bases map to TRBD1. The CDR3 sequence is 15 residues long. CDR1 and CDR2 (germline): MNHEY, SVGAGI. V gave up 2 bases and J gave up 3 bases; unmatched junction bases: 3. The CDR3 reads CASSYRDRGGYEQYF. The CDR3 coding sequence is TGTGCCAGCAGTTACCGGGACAGGGGGGGCTACGAGCAGTACTTC.

The rearrangement joins TRBV6-1 to TRBJ1-6, with no clear D. The CDR3 is made up of 13 amino acids. The germline V gene encodes CDR1 MNHNS and CDR2 SASEGT. With 6 bases removed from V and 7 bases from J, the gap between germline ends came to 10 bases. Written as DNA, the CDR3 is TGTGCCAGCAGCTCGGTGGGGAATTCACCCCTCCACTTT. Translated, it gives CASSSVGNSPLHF.

This chain joins TRBV2 and TRBJ2-7; D possibly uses TRBD1 or TRBD2 (5 bases each). Trimming took 6 bases from V and 3 from J, leaving 15 bases between them. The V gene's germline CDR1 is SNHLY and CDR2 FYNNEI. The CDR3 has 14 amino acids. The CDR3 DNA reads as TGTGCCAGCAGCCTCGGGACCGAGGGCTACGAGCAGTACTTC. Amino acid sequence: CASSLGTEGYEQYF.

The V call is TRBV28, the J call TRBJ2-7; 13 bases are shared with TRBD2. In germline, CDR1 is MDHEN, CDR2 SYDVKM. J was trimmed by 7 bases and V by 5 bases; bases with no gene match: 8. CDR3 length equals 15 residues. Here the CDR3 reads CASSAGTSGKYEQYF. CDR3 sequence (DNA): TGTGCCAGCAGTGCCGGGACTAGCGGGAAATATGAGCAGTACTTC. Complete variable domain (other parts from reference TRBV28 and TRBJ2-7): DVKVTQSSRYLVKRTGEKVFLECVQDMDHENMFWYRQDPGLGLRLIYFSYDVKMKEKGDIPEGYSVSREKKERFSLILESASTNQTSMYLCASSAGTSGKYEQYFGPGTRLTVT.

CDR3 bases: TGTGCCAGCACCATGGACAGGGTGGGTTCACCCCTCCACTTT. This gives the protein CASTMDRVGSPLHF. The chain recombines TRBV5-4 with TRBJ1-6; TRBD1 matches at 8 bases. Losses at the gene ends were 6 bases for V and 9 bases for J; bases not matched to a gene: 8. CDR1 is SGHNT, CDR2 YYREEE, per germline (reference sequence). This CDR3 has 14 residues.

The CDR3 region has the DNA TGTGCCAGCAGCCAAGAACAGGGGGCGCTTGGCTACACCTTC. Translation gives CASSQEQGALGYTF. This chain links TRBV4-2 with TRBJ1-2; the match to TRBD1 covers 9 bases. V was clipped by 0 bases and J by 7 bases; unmatched bases: 3. Germline CDR1 LGHNA, CDR2 YNFKEQ. This CDR3 contains 14 residues.

The chain is built from TRBV19 and TRBJ2-3; the D gene is possibly TRBD2 (5 bases). This CDR3 spans 14 amino acids. Trimming pared 2 bases from V and 3 bases from J, leaving 9 bases between. Germline loops: CDR1 LNHDA, CDR2 SQIVND (reference sequence). The CDR3 region has the DNA TGTGCCAGTAGTATACAGCTAGCAACAGATACGCAGTATTTT. Its protein product is CASSIQLATDTQYF.

This clone occurred once. This sequence joins TRBV2 and TRBJ2-3; maybe TRBD2 (5 bases). V lost 4 bases, J lost 3 bases, and 5 bases lay in between. This CDR3 is built from 12 residues. The germline V gene encodes CDR1 SNHLY and CDR2 FYNNEI. The CDR3 nucleotides read TGTGCCAGCAGTGGGGAGACAGATACGCAGTATTTT. Protein sequence: CASSGETDTQYF.

CDR3: CASSSLYGGSSYEQYF. CDR3 bases: TGTGCCAGCAGCTCATTATATGGCGGAAGCTCCTACGAGCAGTACTTC. V usage is TRBV5-6 and J usage is TRBJ2-7; D uncertain. The CDR3 has 16 amino acids. Trimming cost V 3 bases and J 0 bases, with 16 bases left between them. The germline V gene has CDR1 SGHDT and CDR2 YYEEEE.

J is TRBJ2-3 and V is TRBV11-3; no firm D call. V was cut by 8 bases and J by 6 bases, with 15 bases left in between. Per the germline V gene, CDR1 is SGHNT and CDR2 is YENEEA. This CDR3 is 13 amino acids long. For the CDR3, the DNA is TGTGCCAGCCTGCCCCCCGGGTCGGATACGCAGTATTTT. Amino acids: CASLPPGSDTQYF. The full variable domain, with the rest looked up from reference TRBV11-3 and TRBJ2-3, is EAGVVQSPRYKIIEKKQPVAFWCNPISGHNTLYWYLQNLGQGPELLIRYENEEAVDDSQLPKDRFSAERLKGVDSTLKIQPAELGDSAVYLCASLPPGSDTQYFGPGTRLTVL.

The chain employs TRBV19 and TRBJ1-2; tentative D call: TRBD1 (5 bases). The germline CDR1 and CDR2 sequences are LNHDA and SQIVND (reference sequence). This CDR3 comprises 14 residues. V was cut by 4 bases and J by 6 bases, with 15 bases left in between. In DNA, the CDR3 is TGTGCCAGTAGTAACAGGAACCTTCGGGATGGCTACACCTTC. As protein: CASSNRNLRDGYTF.

The chain couples TRBV2 to TRBJ1-2; TRBD1 matches at 9 bases. Trimming removed 5 bases from V and 4 bases from J; junction bases left unmatched: 2. Germline V gene lookup returns CDR1 SNHLY and CDR2 FYNNEI. The CDR3 has 13 amino acids. The CDR3 DNA sequence: TGTGCCAGCAGTTCGACAGGGGGCTATGGCTACACCTTC. Its translation: CASSSTGGYGYTF.

The CDR3 reads CASSPKMTSGISNEQFF. The CDR3 DNA is TGTGCCAGCAGCCCCAAGATGACTAGCGGGATTAGCAATGAGCAGTTCTTC. The chain carries TRBV7-9 and TRBJ2-1; 11 nucleotides line up with TRBD2. Trimming at V came to 5 bases and at J to 6 bases, leaving 12 bases not matched to a gene. The CDR3 covers 17 residues. Germline V gene data show CDR1 as SEHNR and CDR2 as FQNEAQ (reference sequence).

The rearrangement uses TRBV6-1 and TRBJ2-2, with TRBD1 matching 7 bases. The CDR3 consists of 15 residues. V lost 3 bases to trimming and J lost 4 bases; unmatched junction nucleotides: 5. Germline assignment: CDR1 MNHNS and CDR2 SASEGT. The CDR3: CASSELDRSTGELFF. In nucleotides, the CDR3 is TGTGCCAGCAGTGAGTTGGACAGGTCCACCGGGGAGCTGTTTTTT.

The CDR3 DNA sequence: TGTGCCAGCAGCAAGGGACTAGCGGTGGGGTATACGCAGTATTTT. Encoded protein: CASSKGLAVGYTQYF. V usage is TRBV6-5 and J usage is TRBJ2-3, with TRBD2 matching over 11 bases. Germline values: CDR1 MNHEY, CDR2 SVGAGI. CDR3 length: 15 residues. V lost 6 bases and J lost 7; bases outside the gene matches: 9.